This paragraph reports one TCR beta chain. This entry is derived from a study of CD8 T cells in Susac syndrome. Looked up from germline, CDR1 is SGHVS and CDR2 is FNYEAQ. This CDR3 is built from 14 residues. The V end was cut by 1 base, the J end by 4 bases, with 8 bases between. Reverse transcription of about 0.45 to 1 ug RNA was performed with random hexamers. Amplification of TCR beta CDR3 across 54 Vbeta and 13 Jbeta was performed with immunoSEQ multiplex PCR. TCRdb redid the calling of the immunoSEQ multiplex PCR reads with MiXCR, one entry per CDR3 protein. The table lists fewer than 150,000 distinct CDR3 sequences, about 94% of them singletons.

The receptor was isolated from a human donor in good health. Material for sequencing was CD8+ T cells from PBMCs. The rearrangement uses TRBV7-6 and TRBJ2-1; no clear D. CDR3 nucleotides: TGTGCCAGCAGCTTAGATCCGGTATACAATGAGCAGTTCTTC. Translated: CASSLDPVYNEQFF. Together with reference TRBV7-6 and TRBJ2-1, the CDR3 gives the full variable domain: GAGVSQSPRYKVTKRGQDVALRCDPISGHVSLYWYRQALGQGPEFLTYFNYEAQQDKSGLPNDRFSAERPEGSISTLTIQRTEQRDSAMYRCASSLDPVYNEQFFGPGTRLTVL.